This TCR beta chain originates from a study of blood T cell repertoires in COVID-19. On the study more broadly: COVID-19 samples from acute and convalescent phases originated in the United States, Italy and Spain. From T cells, B-cell-depleted T cells, or PBMCs came the material, which was cDNA or gDNA.

Generated by immunoSEQ multiplex PCR, the TCRdb table keeps only in-frame clones and is missing some. This table holds about 180,000 clones, roughly 85% found once. Between the trimmed V and J ends, which lost 2 bases and 0 bases, there was a span of 17 bases. The CDR3 runs 17 residues. Germline V gene data show CDR1 as KGHSH and CDR2 as LQKENI. The sequencing sample was made of peripheral blood. The clonotype comes from a human donor with active or convalescent COVID-19. The donor label of this sample is uncertain. The rearrangement links TRBV18 to TRBJ2-7; D is possibly TRBD2 (5 bases). This CDR3 reads CASSPSLGSGSSYEQYF. The CDR3 DNA is TGTGCCAGCTCACCATCCCTCGGATCGGGGAGCTCCTACGAGCAGTACTTC. The whole variable domain, remainder taken from reference TRBV18 and TRBJ2-7, is NAGVMQNPRHLVRRRGQEARLRCSPMKGHSHVYWYRQLPEEGLKFMVYLQKENIIDESGMPKERFSAEFPKEGPSILRIQQVVRGDSAAYFCASSPSLGSGSSYEQYFGPGTRLTVT.